The sample holds a few counts of the clone carrying this T cell receptor beta chain. The CDR3 has 16 amino acids. Germline V gene data show CDR1 as LNHNV and CDR2 as YYDKDF (reference sequence). With V trimmed by 1 base and J by 7 bases, 7 bases remained unmatched. Two negative PCRs, clearance, or symptom resolution were required of recovered Cohort 3 donors. The data originate from a study of blood T cell repertoires in COVID-19. Study context: The United States, Italy and Spain provided the acute and convalescent COVID-19 samples. From T cells, B-cell-depleted T cells, or PBMCs came the material, which was cDNA or gDNA.

Per the original methods: Nucleated cell counts were estimated from reference gene primer amplification. Profiled with immunoSEQ multiplex PCR; TCRdb holds only in-frame clones, not every one. V and J calls and clone size are copied from that table; D and trimming were computed from the DNA. The sample lists about 150,000 clones; 86% were seen once. The origin of this receptor is a man aged 45-65 years who had recovered from COVID-19. Sequencing was carried out using PBMCs or T cells enriched from blood (not recorded which). The chain joins TRBV15 to TRBJ2-1, with 10 positions matching TRBD1. CDR3 nucleotides: TGTGCCACCAGCAGAGTTCAAGGACAGGGGGATAATGAGCAGTTCTTC. This translates into CATSRVQGQGDNEQFF.